This T cell receptor beta chain is drawn from a study of cytomegalovirus exposure and HLA in healthy donors. Study-level background: Among 150 million to 200 million T cells, an earlier analysis found around 100 million unique TCR beta sequences.

The PCR was carried out with 60 Vbeta primers and 13 Jbeta primers. TCRdb keeps only in-frame clones here, not all; method: immunoSEQ multiplex PCR. This repertoire shows approximately 150,000 clones, about 65% found once; its top ten account for 2.5% to 3%. The CDR3 is made up of 15 amino acids. Germline CDR1 LGHNA, CDR2 YSLEER. V dropped 1 base and J dropped 5; count of bases not matched to a gene: 6. Study-wide points: Apart from CMV serostatus, no immune exposure information was available. A list of approximately 160 TCR beta chains associated with cytomegalovirus was given.

This clone came up a few times. Its antigen is unknown. V usage is TRBV4-3 and J usage is TRBJ2-5, with TRBD2 matching over 8 bases. The sequenced sample was PBMCs. This receptor was taken from a woman aged 25 to 39 in good health and CMV-seronegative. The CDR3 bases are TGCGCCAGCAGCCAAGGACGGGGCGGGGGGGAGACCCAGTACTTC. Protein: CASSQGRGGGETQYF.